The table lists the clone carrying this T cell receptor (beta chain) with a few counts. The sample comes from a study of blood T cell repertoires in COVID-19. Background on the study: PBMCs, B-cell-depleted T cells, or T cells provided the cDNA or gDNA that made up the material.

This CDR3 has 12 residues. V was clipped by 0 bases and J by 10 bases, with 9 bases between them. Germline loops: CDR1 MNHEY, CDR2 SVGEGT. In Cohort 3, a recovered donor had either two negative PCRs, clearance, or symptom resolution. Here immunoSEQ multiplex PCR was the method, and the copy in TCRdb shows in-frame clones only, minus some. The table has approximately 300,000 clones, around 92% seen once. This TCR came from a woman in her 30s who had recovered from COVID-19. The chain combines TRBV6-2 or TRBV6-3 with TRBJ1-2, with D perhaps TRBD1 (5 bases). The sequencing input was PBMCs or T cells enriched from blood (not recorded which). In nucleotides, the CDR3 is TGTGCCAGCAGTTACTCGGGCAGGGCCTACACCTTC. Translated, it gives CASSYSGRAYTF.